This passage covers 17 T cell receptor beta chains from one sample sequenced in a study of T cells in Graves' hyperthyroidism and ophthalmopathy. RNA transcripts were the template for amplifying TCR beta CDR3 regions. During a first-round RT-PCR of the TCR CDR3, the HTBI primer set was used. MiXCR was run by TCRdb on the multiplex PCR reads, yielding one entry per CDR3 protein. The sample holds roughly 800,000 distinct CDR3 sequences, roughly 40% seen once. The sample consisted of blood. The receptors were gathered from a man aged 18 to 29 with Graves' hyperthyroidism.

This clonotype has at least ten counts. This sequence joins TRBV10-3 and TRBJ1-2; no clear D gene. The CDR3 has 15 residues. Germline loops: CDR1 ENHRY, CDR2 SYGVKD. Trimming pared 0 bases from V and 6 bases from J, leaving 14 bases between. The DNA of the CDR3 is TGTGCCATCAGTGAGTCGACGCTTGAGTTGGATGGCTACACCTTC. It is translated as CAISESTLELDGYTF.

This clonotype has a handful of counts. This chain links TRBV11-3 with TRBJ1-2; the D is unclear. This CDR3 has 13 residues. Germline CDR1 is SGHNT and CDR2 is YENEEA. Between the trimmed V and J ends, which lost 0 bases and 5 bases, there was a span of 7 bases. Here the CDR3 DNA reads TGTGCCAGCAGCTTAGAAACTGAATATGGCTACACCTTC. This gives the protein CASSLETEYGYTF.

CDR3 loop: CASRFSGASTGELFF. The CDR3, as DNA: TGTGCCAGCAGATTTTCCGGGGCCAGCACCGGGGAGCTGTTTTTT. The gene calls are TRBV12-3 or TRBV12-4 and TRBJ2-2; either TRBD1 or TRBD2 may fit D (5 bases each). Trimming cost V 6 bases and J 4 bases, with 15 bases left between them. This CDR3 contains 15 residues.

As for this clonotype: Just one base apart from a much larger clone, this may be a read error. The CDR3 does not end in the conserved phenylalanine or tryptophan, so this is likely a read error. The chain carries TRBV19 and TRBJ2-2; 7 nucleotides line up with TRBD1. J gave up 7 bases and V 10 bases, and 9 bases lay outside the gene matches. Germline V gives CDR1 LNHDA, CDR2 SQIVND (reference sequence). The CDR3 sequence is 13 residues long. The CDR3 DNA reads TGTGCCACTAACCGACAGGGCGGCGGGGAGCTGTTTTCT. Translating it yields CATNRQGGGELFS.

The chain couples TRBV7-2 to TRBJ1-5; 9 bases are shared with TRBD1. The CDR3 covers 16 residues. Germline CDR1 and CDR2: SGHTA and FQGNSA. V trimming: 6 bases; J trimming: 4 bases; junction bases outside the gene matches: 10. CDR3 sequence reads: CASRFPGQGPNQPQHF. The CDR3 DNA is TGTGCCAGCAGATTCCCGGGACAGGGACCGAATCAGCCCCAGCATTTT.

The table lists this clonotype with many counts. The genes are TRBV11-2 and TRBJ2-6; tentative D call: TRBD1 (6 bases). CDR1 and CDR2 (germline): SGHAT, FQNNGV. V was trimmed by 11 bases and J by 1 base, leaving 15 bases between them. CDR3 size: 15 residues. CDR3 sequence reads: CAGSGTSSGANVLTF. The CDR3 nucleotides are TGTGCCGGTTCAGGGACATCGTCTGGGGCCAACGTCCTGACTTTC.

This clonotype was seen a single time. The genes are TRBV7-8 and TRBJ2-2, with TRBD2 matching over 9 bases. Trimming took 5 bases from V and 9 from J; bases not matched to a gene: 16. CDR1 SGHVS and CDR2 FQNEAQ come from the germline V gene. This CDR3 contains 17 residues. The CDR3 coding sequence is TGTGCCAGCAGCCTCCCTTCCCGGGGCGGGGGGGCCAGGGAGCTGTTTTTT. This gives the protein CASSLPSRGGGARELFF.

The chain employs TRBV4-1 and TRBJ2-2; 7 bases line up with TRBD2. Trimming took 0 bases from V and 7 from J; bases not matched to a gene: 11. Germline assignment: CDR1 MGHRA and CDR2 YSYEKL. The CDR3 has 17 amino acids. CDR3 residues: CASSQDTEGGPGGELFF. The CDR3 DNA sequence: TGCGCCAGCAGCCAAGATACGGAGGGAGGGCCAGGCGGGGAGCTGTTTTTT.

Note on this clonotype: A read error may produce the germline difference seen at one junction end. This chain joins TRBV10-3 and TRBJ1-2; D remains unclear. Germline CDR1 ENHRY, CDR2 SYGVKD. The CDR3 is 15 amino acids. CDR3 in amino acids: CASSEYVIGNYGYTF. For the CDR3, the DNA is TGTGCCAGCAGTGAATACGTAATCGGTAACTATGGCTACACCTTC.

This clonotype occurred many times. The genes are TRBV29-1 and TRBJ2-2; tentatively, D is TRBD1 (6 bases). Germline V CDR1 and CDR2: SQVTM, ANQGSEA. V was cut by 3 bases and J by 3 bases, with 11 bases left in between. There are 14 residues in the CDR3. DNA of the CDR3: TGCAGCGTTGACCCGGGACATGACACCGGGGAGCTGTTTTTT. Translated, it gives CSVDPGHDTGELFF.

This chain uses TRBV7-9 with TRBJ1-1; no clear D gene. This CDR3 region has 13 residues. Trimming took off 6 bases at V and 5 bases at J, with 13 bases between the two ends. Germline V gene lookup returns CDR1 SEHNR and CDR2 FQNEAQ (reference sequence). The CDR3 region has the DNA TGTGCCAGCAGTTGGTCGTCGGGGACTGAAGCTTTCTTT. This translates into CASSWSSGTEAFF.

The chain has TRBV19 and TRBJ1-6; TRBD1 agrees at 7 bases. V dropped 7 bases and J dropped 7; count of bases not matched to a gene: 10. In germline, CDR1 is LNHDA, CDR2 SQIVND (reference sequence). The CDR3 totals 15 residues. The CDR3 DNA sequence: TGTGCCAGTAATCTAGCGGGACAGATAAATTCACCCCTCCACTTT. It codes for CASNLAGQINSPLHF. Together with reference TRBV19 and TRBJ1-6, the CDR3 gives the full variable domain: DGGITQSPKYLFRKEGQNVTLSCEQNLNHDAMYWYRQDPGQGLRLIYYSQIVNDFQKGDIAEGYSVSREKKESFPLTVTSAQKNPTAFYLCASNLAGQINSPLHFGNGTRLTVT.

This clonotype came up many times. This CDR3 is CATSMERRSGANVLTF. CDR3 nucleotide sequence: TGTGCCACCAGCATGGAACGGAGATCTGGGGCCAACGTCCTGACTTTC. The chain employs TRBV15 and TRBJ2-6; D not resolved. V was shortened by 4 bases and J by 1 base, with 11 bases between the two germline ends. This CDR3 has 16 residues. Germline CDR1 LNHNV, CDR2 YYDKDF (reference sequence).

This clonotype was counted ten times or more. The gene calls are TRBV2 and TRBJ1-2; D is perhaps TRBD1 (5 bases). Germline V CDR1 and CDR2: SNHLY, FYNNEI. CDR3 length: 14 residues. V was shortened by 8 bases and J by 2 bases, with 15 bases between the two germline ends. CDR3 sequence (DNA): TGTGCCAGCCCTTCCGGGACGGCAAACTATGGCTACACCTTC. This sequence encodes CASPSGTANYGYTF. Based on the CDR3 plus reference TRBV2 and TRBJ1-2, the full variable domain is EPEVTQTPSHQVTQMGQEVILRCVPISNHLYFYWYRQILGQKVEFLVSFYNNEISEKSEIFDDQFSVERPDGSNFTLKIRSTKLEDSAMYFCASPSGTANYGYTFGSGTRLTVV.

Regarding this clonotype: Just one base apart from a much larger clone, this may be a read error. The chain employs TRBV19 and TRBJ2-7; the D call may be TRBD1 or TRBD2 (5 bases each). The germline CDR1 and CDR2 sequences are LNHDA and SQIVND (reference sequence). The CDR3 contains 14 residues. V lost 5 bases to trimming and J lost 2 bases, with 13 bases between them. The CDR3 DNA follows: TGTGCCAGTAGTCTCCGGGGCAGTGCCTACGAGCAGTACTTC. Encoded protein: CASSLRGSAYEQYF.

In its sample, this clonotype was seen a few times. The chain links TRBV2 to TRBJ1-3; 10 bases agree with TRBD1. Per the germline V gene, CDR1 is SNHLY and CDR2 is FYNNEI. Germline trimming cut 8 bases from V and 1 base from J; bases unmatched to any gene: 14. The CDR3 has 18 amino acids. The CDR3 loop is CASFGVTGGSLSGNTIYF. The CDR3 nucleotides read TGTGCCAGCTTTGGGGTGACAGGGGGCTCATTATCTGGAAACACCATATATTTT.

J is TRBJ1-3 and V is TRBV7-2; 7 nucleotides align to TRBD1. CDR1 is SGHTA and CDR2 is FQGNSA in the germline V gene. The V and J ends lost 3 bases and 7 bases, in that order; junction bases with no gene match: 9. This CDR3 spans 15 amino acids. CDR3 residues: CASSLTQGTPNTIYF. In DNA form, the CDR3 reads TGTGCCAGCAGCTTGACACAGGGGACTCCGAACACCATATATTTT.